The following is a TCR beta chain sequence with its context. Profiling relied on immunoSEQ multiplex PCR, and the TCRdb table lists in-frame clones only, not all of them. The table lists roughly 130,000 clones, just under 85% of them singletons. The data derive from a study of blood T cell repertoires in COVID-19. The study assigned cohorts using participant-reported clinical history. This CDR3 is 12 amino acids long. Between the trimmed V and J ends, which lost 2 bases and 3 bases, there was a span of 5 bases. The V gene's germline CDR1 is MNHEY and CDR2 SVGEGT. The gene calls are TRBV6-2 or TRBV6-3 and TRBJ2-7; D remains ambiguous. Sample: PBMCs or T cells enriched from blood (not recorded which). This TCR was sampled from a man between 45 and 60 years old who had recovered from COVID-19. The CDR3 reads CASSYQHYEQYF. In DNA form, the CDR3 reads TGTGCCAGCAGTTACCAACACTACGAGCAGTACTTC.